The clone carrying this TCR beta chain was counted between two and nine times. One entry per CDR3 protein results from TCRdb running MiXCR on the 5' RACE reads. Here the sample spans 580,000 or so distinct CDR3 sequences, around 15% being singletons. CDR3 length: 15 residues. Germline V gene lookup returns CDR1 SQVTM and CDR2 ANQGSEA. The V gene lost 6 bases and the J gene lost 1 base, with 15 bases spanning the gap. These data are taken from a study of T-cell memory formation after mild COVID-19. J is TRBJ2-2 and V is TRBV29-1, with D maybe TRBD2 (6 bases). This TCR derives from an adult woman who had mild COVID-19 (a few samples of this study predate the infection). Cell type and time point are not known. The material sequenced was PBMCs or a T cell subset sorted from them (not recorded which). The CDR3 bases are TGCAGCGTGAAGGGACTCTACCAGAACACCGGGGAGCTGTTTTTT. This gives the protein CSVKGLYQNTGELFF.